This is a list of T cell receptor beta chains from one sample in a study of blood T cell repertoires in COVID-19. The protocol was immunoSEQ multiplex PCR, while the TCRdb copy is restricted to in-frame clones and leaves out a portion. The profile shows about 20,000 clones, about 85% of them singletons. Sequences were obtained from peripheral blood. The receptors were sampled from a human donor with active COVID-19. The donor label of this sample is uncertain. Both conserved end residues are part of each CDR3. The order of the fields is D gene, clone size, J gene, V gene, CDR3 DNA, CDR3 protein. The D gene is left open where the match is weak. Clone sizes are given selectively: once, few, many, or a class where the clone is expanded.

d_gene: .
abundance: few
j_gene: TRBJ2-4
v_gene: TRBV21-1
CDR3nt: TGTGCCAGCAGCAAACTATCCGACAGGGTAACCACGCTGGCCAAAAACATTCAGTACTTC
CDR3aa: CASSKLSDRVTTLAKNIQYF

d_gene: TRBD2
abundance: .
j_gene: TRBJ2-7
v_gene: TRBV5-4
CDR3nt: TGTGCCAGCAGCCCCAACTGGGGGGGCGAGCAGTACTTC
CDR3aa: CASSPNWGGEQYF

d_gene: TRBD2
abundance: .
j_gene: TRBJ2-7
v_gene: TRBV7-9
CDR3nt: TGTGCCAGCAGCCCACCGGGACTAGTCCCCGAGCAGTACTTC
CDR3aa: CASSPPGLVPEQYF

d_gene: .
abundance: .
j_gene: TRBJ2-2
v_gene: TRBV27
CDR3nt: TGTGCCAGCAGCGGGAGCTCAACCGGGGAGCTGTTTTTT
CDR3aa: CASSGSSTGELFF

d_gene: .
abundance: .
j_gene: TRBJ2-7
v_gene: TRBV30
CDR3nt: TGTGCCTATACACAGGGTTACGAGCAGTACTTC
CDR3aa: CAYTQGYEQYF

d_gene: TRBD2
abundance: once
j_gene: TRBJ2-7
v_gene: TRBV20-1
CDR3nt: TGCAGTGCTAGTGGTGCCGGGACTAGCGGGAGGATGCCCTACGAGCAGTACTTC
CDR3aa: CSASGAGTSGRMPYEQYF

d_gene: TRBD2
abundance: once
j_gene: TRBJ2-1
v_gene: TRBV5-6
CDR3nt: TGTGCCAGCAGCCACAGCGGGGGCACTGAGCAGTTCTTC
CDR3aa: CASSHSGGTEQFF

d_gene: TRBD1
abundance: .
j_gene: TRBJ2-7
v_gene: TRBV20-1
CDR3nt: TGCAGTGCTAGTACGATAATTACAGGGGAAGGGGCCCCGCAGTACTTC
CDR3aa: CSASTIITGEGAPQYF

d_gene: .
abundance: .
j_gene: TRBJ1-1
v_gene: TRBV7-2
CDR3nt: TGTGCCAGCAGCTCGGGACTCAGCCCCAGGGCTGAAGCTTTCTTT
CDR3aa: CASSSGLSPRAEAFF

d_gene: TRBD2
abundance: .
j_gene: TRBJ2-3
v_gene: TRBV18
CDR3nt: TGTGCCAGCTCACCACGTGGTTTAACTAGCGGGACGACAGATACGCAGTATTTT
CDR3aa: CASSPRGLTSGTTDTQYF